This TCR beta chain was sequenced during a study of blood T cell repertoires in COVID-19 (dated by TCRdb to 2018 to 2021). Looking at the study overall: Collaborator samples came from the United States, Italy and Spain and covered acute and convalescent phases of COVID-19. The prospective study material was composed of cDNA or gDNA derived from T cells, B-cell-depleted T cells, or PBMCs. The repertoires were released in a freely available public database meant as a resource for research on the immune response to SARS-CoV-2. The sample metadata nearly always contained a de-identified subject ID, COVID-19 status, age in years and sex. Deeply sampled blood TCRbeta repertoires from subjects exposed to, actively infected with, or recovered from COVID-19 were included in the dataset. Samples were obtained from the ongoing ImmuneRACE study (first 160 participants) and from about 1,300 subjects provided by 6 global collaborators. Where available, HLA class I and class II types were obtained from metadata supplied by the sample provider rather than from assay-based typing. The paper as a whole reports these results and caveats: The amount of clinical and demographic metadata varied by source and participant and was provided uncurated.

TCRbeta CDR3 regions were amplified from genomic DNA by means of the immunoSEQ Assay, a bias-controlled multiplex PCR. The original methods were these. Within the assay, amplification of reference gene primers was used to estimate how many nucleated cells each sample contained. To quantify the absolute abundance of each unique TCRbeta CDR3 rearrangement, sequence reads were collapsed and filtered. For each sample, productive Simpson clonality was calculated as the square root of Simpson's diversity index over productive rearrangements. As stored in TCRdb, this immuneACCESS dataset retains in-frame rearrangements with V and J assigned. A fraction of the clones does not appear; measured against another copy, unresolved V genes explain less than half of the discrepancy, and the remainder lacks a known reason. V, J and clone size reflect that table, while D and trimming were determined from the DNA. Across this sample there are around 270,000 clones, with 84% seen only once. The ten largest clones capture less than 5% of the sample.

Worth noting for this clone: The antigen this receptor binds is unknown. Per-base qualities were not stored, and no clone one base away is much larger.

Each collaborating institution followed its own protocols to collect whole blood in K2EDTA tubes. For TCRbeta analysis, collaborators shipped samples in one of three forms: frozen whole blood, isolated PBMCs, or DNA extracted from either of those sample types. CDR1 and CDR2 were assigned from the germline V gene as SGHRS and YFSETQ. The CDR3 runs 18 amino acids, cysteine and phenylalanine included. Only the CDR3 region is kept as DNA, spanning 54 bases read in frame from base 1. V gives up 1 base and J gives up 6 bases, and the segment between their germline ends measures 22 bases. This sequence originates from a man aged 55 to 69 with acute or convalescent COVID-19. Recombination joined TRBV5-1 with TRBJ1-4; the D gene is possibly TRBD1, with 6 bases matching. The sequenced sample consisted of peripheral blood. Here is the DNA: TGCGCCAGCAGCTTGCAACCCCCGGGACAACGCCGGGATGAAAAACTGTTTTTT. The resulting protein is CASSLQPPGQRRDEKLFF.